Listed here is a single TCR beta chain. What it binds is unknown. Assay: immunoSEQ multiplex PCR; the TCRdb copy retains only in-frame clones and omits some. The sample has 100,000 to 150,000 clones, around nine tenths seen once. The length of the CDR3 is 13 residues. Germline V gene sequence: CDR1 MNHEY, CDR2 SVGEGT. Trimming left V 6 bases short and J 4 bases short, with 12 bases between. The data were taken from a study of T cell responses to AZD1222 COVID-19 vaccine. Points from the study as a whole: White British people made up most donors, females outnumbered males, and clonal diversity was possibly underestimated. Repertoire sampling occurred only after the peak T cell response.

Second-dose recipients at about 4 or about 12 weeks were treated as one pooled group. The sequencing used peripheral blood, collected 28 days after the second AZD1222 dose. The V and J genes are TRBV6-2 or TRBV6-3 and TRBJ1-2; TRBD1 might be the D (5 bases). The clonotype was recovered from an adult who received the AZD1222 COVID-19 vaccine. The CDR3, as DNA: TGTGCCAGCAGCCTCGGGACGGCCTATGGCTACACCTTC. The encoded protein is CASSLGTAYGYTF.